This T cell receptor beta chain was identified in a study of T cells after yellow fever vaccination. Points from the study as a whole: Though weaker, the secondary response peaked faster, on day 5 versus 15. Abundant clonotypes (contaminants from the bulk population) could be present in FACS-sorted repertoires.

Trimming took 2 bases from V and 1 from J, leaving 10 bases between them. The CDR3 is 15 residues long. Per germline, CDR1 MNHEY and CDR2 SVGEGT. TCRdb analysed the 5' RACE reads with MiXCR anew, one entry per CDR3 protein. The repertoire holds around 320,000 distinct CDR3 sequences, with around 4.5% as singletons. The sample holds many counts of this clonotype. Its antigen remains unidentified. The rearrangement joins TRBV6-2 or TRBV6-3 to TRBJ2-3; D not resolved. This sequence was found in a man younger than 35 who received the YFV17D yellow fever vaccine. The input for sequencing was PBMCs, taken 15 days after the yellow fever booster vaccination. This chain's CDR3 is CASSYGLAGTDTQYF. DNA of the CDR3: TGTGCCAGCAGTTACGGGCTCGCAGGCACAGATACGCAGTATTTT.